This is a list of T cell receptor beta chains from one sample in a study of T cell repertoires in ileal Crohn's disease. Here immunoSEQ multiplex PCR was the method, and the copy in TCRdb shows in-frame clones only, minus some. This sample carries fewer than 6,500 clones, around 84% of them seen once, and the ten largest clones take approximately 6.4%. The specimen sequenced was ileal tissue. All receptors derive from an adult with Crohn's disease. The CDR3 runs from the conserved cysteine through the conserved F or W. D genes are given only for firm matches. The size field is filled for only some rows; it gives once, few, many or a size class.

d_gene: NA
abundance: NA
j_gene: TRBJ1-2
v_gene: TRBV11-2
CDR3nt: TGTGCCAGCAGCTTAGTCCCAGGGGTCGGCTACACCTTC
CDR3aa: CASSLVPGVGYTF

d_gene: NA
abundance: NA
j_gene: TRBJ1-6
v_gene: TRBV5-1
CDR3nt: TGCGCCAGCAGCTTGAACCGGGGAAATTCACCCCTCCACTTT
CDR3aa: CASSLNRGNSPLHF

d_gene: TRBD1
abundance: NA
j_gene: TRBJ1-4
v_gene: TRBV6-1
CDR3nt: TGTGCCAGCAGTGAAACGGGGACAGGGAATGAAAAACTGTTTTTT
CDR3aa: CASSETGTGNEKLFF

d_gene: TRBD1
abundance: NA
j_gene: TRBJ1-4
v_gene: TRBV19
CDR3nt: TGTGCCAGTAGTCAGACCGGGACAGGGGATGAAAAACTGTTTTTT
CDR3aa: CASSQTGTGDEKLFF

d_gene: TRBD1
abundance: NA
j_gene: TRBJ1-2
v_gene: TRBV28
CDR3nt: TGTGCCAGCAGTTTATGGGACAGGCTGCGGGGGTATGGCTACACCTTC
CDR3aa: CASSLWDRLRGYGYTF

d_gene: TRBD1
abundance: NA
j_gene: TRBJ2-7
v_gene: TRBV6-6
CDR3nt: TGTGCCAGCAGTGTTCCCGGGACAGGGTGGTTCTACGAGCAGTACTTC
CDR3aa: CASSVPGTGWFYEQYF

d_gene: NA
abundance: NA
j_gene: TRBJ2-7
v_gene: TRBV25-1
CDR3nt: TGTGCCAGCAGTGCCTCGTCCGGTGAGCAGTACTTC
CDR3aa: CASSASSGEQYF

d_gene: TRBD2
abundance: few
j_gene: TRBJ2-1
v_gene: TRBV7-2
CDR3nt: TGTGCCAGCAGCCGGACTAGCGGGATCGGTGAGCAGTTCTTC
CDR3aa: CASSRTSGIGEQFF

d_gene: NA
abundance: NA
j_gene: TRBJ1-1
v_gene: TRBV19
CDR3nt: TGTGCCAGTACCTCTGGGTTGTCGGGGGGTACTGAAGCTTTCTTT
CDR3aa: CASTSGLSGGTEAFF

d_gene: NA
abundance: NA
j_gene: TRBJ2-2
v_gene: TRBV5-5
CDR3nt: TGTGCCAGCAGCTTGGCTCCAGGGGCAGGGGAGCTGTTTTTT
CDR3aa: CASSLAPGAGELFF

d_gene: TRBD2
abundance: NA
j_gene: TRBJ2-5
v_gene: TRBV7-2
CDR3nt: TGTGCCAGCAGCTTAGGGGCCTTTGGGACTAGCGGACAAGAGACCCAGTACTTC
CDR3aa: CASSLGAFGTSGQETQYF

d_gene: TRBD1
abundance: NA
j_gene: TRBJ2-5
v_gene: TRBV30
CDR3nt: TGTGCCCTCGGGCCAGGGGGGACCCAGTACTTC
CDR3aa: CALGPGGTQYF

d_gene: TRBD2
abundance: NA
j_gene: TRBJ2-1
v_gene: TRBV9
CDR3nt: TGTGCCAGCAGCGTAAGCGCGACTTTAGGGGAGACTAGCGGGAGGGGGAATGAGCAGTTCTTC
CDR3aa: CASSVSATLGETSGRGNEQFF

d_gene: TRBD2
abundance: NA
j_gene: TRBJ2-2
v_gene: TRBV7-9
CDR3nt: TGTGCCAGCAGCTTAATTCACGGGAGGGCCTCCGGGGAGCTGTTTTTT
CDR3aa: CASSLIHGRASGELFF

d_gene: NA
abundance: NA
j_gene: TRBJ1-1
v_gene: TRBV13
CDR3nt: TGTGCCAGCAGCTCCTCGGACACTCAGGACACTGAAGCTTTCTTT
CDR3aa: CASSSSDTQDTEAFF

d_gene: NA
abundance: NA
j_gene: TRBJ2-1
v_gene: TRBV11-1
CDR3nt: TGTGCCAGCAGCCCGCGCCCGATGGAGGGTGAGCAGTTCTTC
CDR3aa: CASSPRPMEGEQFF

d_gene: TRBD1
abundance: NA
j_gene: TRBJ1-5
v_gene: TRBV7-2
CDR3nt: TGTGCCAGCAGCTTAAACGGACAGGGTTATCAGCCCCAGCATTTT
CDR3aa: CASSLNGQGYQPQHF

d_gene: TRBD1
abundance: NA
j_gene: TRBJ1-3
v_gene: TRBV6-1
CDR3nt: TGTGCCAGCACGTCGACAGGGGGAGGAAACACCATATATTTT
CDR3aa: CASTSTGGGNTIYF

d_gene: NA
abundance: NA
j_gene: TRBJ1-6
v_gene: TRBV9
CDR3nt: TGTGCCAGCAGGCGGGGGAACACGGCCGATTCACCCCTCCACTTT
CDR3aa: CASRRGNTADSPLHF

d_gene: NA
abundance: few
j_gene: TRBJ1-6
v_gene: TRBV11-2
CDR3nt: TGTGCCAGCAGCTTAGATTCACCCCTCCACTTT
CDR3aa: CASSLDSPLHF

d_gene: NA
abundance: once
j_gene: TRBJ1-1
v_gene: TRBV4-3
CDR3nt: TGCGCCAGCAGCCAAGATCGTGGCAGTTCGAACACTGAAGCTTTCTTT
CDR3aa: CASSQDRGSSNTEAFF

d_gene: NA
abundance: few
j_gene: TRBJ1-2
v_gene: TRBV4-3
CDR3nt: TGCGCCAGCAGCCAAGATCGGACGTCAGGGGTTGGCTACACCTTC
CDR3aa: CASSQDRTSGVGYTF

d_gene: NA
abundance: NA
j_gene: TRBJ2-7
v_gene: TRBV5-5
CDR3nt: TGTGCCAGCAGCCTCGGGACGGCCCCCTCCTACGAGCAGTACTTC
CDR3aa: CASSLGTAPSYEQYF

d_gene: NA
abundance: NA
j_gene: TRBJ1-6
v_gene: TRBV2
CDR3nt: TGTGCCAGCACCACGTCCTATAATTCACCCCTCCACTTT
CDR3aa: CASTTSYNSPLHF

d_gene: NA
abundance: NA
j_gene: TRBJ1-1
v_gene: TRBV6-6
CDR3nt: TGTGCCAGCAGTTCATCAGGGAGGAACACTGAAGCTTTCTTT
CDR3aa: CASSSSGRNTEAFF

d_gene: NA
abundance: NA
j_gene: TRBJ2-7
v_gene: TRBV10-1
CDR3nt: TGCGCCAGCAGTGAGTCTGTTACGGACGAGCAGTACTTC
CDR3aa: CASSESVTDEQYF

d_gene: NA
abundance: NA
j_gene: TRBJ1-4
v_gene: TRBV11-2
CDR3nt: TGTGCCAGCAGCTTAGGGTTACAGGAAAAACTGTTTTTT
CDR3aa: CASSLGLQEKLFF

d_gene: TRBD2
abundance: few
j_gene: TRBJ2-3
v_gene: TRBV30
CDR3nt: TGTGCCTGGAACACACTAGCGGGTAGCACAGATACGCAGTATTTT
CDR3aa: CAWNTLAGSTDTQYF

d_gene: NA
abundance: NA
j_gene: TRBJ2-7
v_gene: TRBV2
CDR3nt: TGTGCCAGCAGCCCCAGTCCCTACGAGCAGTACTTC
CDR3aa: CASSPSPYEQYF

d_gene: NA
abundance: NA
j_gene: TRBJ2-2
v_gene: TRBV5-6
CDR3nt: TGTGCCAGCAGCCCCTCAATTGCGGGACAGCTAAACACCGGGGAGCTGTTTTTT
CDR3aa: CASSPSIAGQLNTGELFF

d_gene: NA
abundance: NA
j_gene: TRBJ2-3
v_gene: TRBV11-3
CDR3nt: TGTGCCAGCAGCCTGGGGTCCGTCACAGATACGCAGTATTTT
CDR3aa: CASSLGSVTDTQYF

d_gene: TRBD2
abundance: NA
j_gene: TRBJ2-7
v_gene: TRBV5-4
CDR3nt: TGTGCCAGCAGCTCCCCAGCGGGGTCGTCGGGCGAGCAGTACTTC
CDR3aa: CASSSPAGSSGEQYF

d_gene: TRBD1
abundance: NA
j_gene: TRBJ1-2
v_gene: TRBV6-5
CDR3nt: TGTGCCAGCAGCTCTGGGACAGCCGCGAGCTTC
CDR3aa: CASSSGTAASF

d_gene: NA
abundance: NA
j_gene: TRBJ2-2
v_gene: TRBV5-4
CDR3nt: TGTGCCAGCAGCATGGACCTAGCCGCCACCGGGGAGCTGTTTTTT
CDR3aa: CASSMDLAATGELFF

d_gene: TRBD1
abundance: once
j_gene: TRBJ2-5
v_gene: TRBV5-1
CDR3nt: TGCGCCAGCAGCTTACAGGGGCCACCGGAGCCCCAGTACTTC
CDR3aa: CASSLQGPPEPQYF

d_gene: NA
abundance: NA
j_gene: TRBJ1-2
v_gene: TRBV30
CDR3nt: TGTGCCTGCTCGATGAACCTGGGGAGCTACACCTTC
CDR3aa: CACSMNLGSYTF

d_gene: NA
abundance: once
j_gene: TRBJ2-2
v_gene: TRBV7-9
CDR3nt: TGTGCCAGTAACAGGGCGGACACCGGGGAGCTGTTTTTT
CDR3aa: CASNRADTGELFF

d_gene: NA
abundance: NA
j_gene: TRBJ1-2
v_gene: TRBV29-1
CDR3nt: TGCAGCGTTGGTGACATTTGGGGCTACACCTTC
CDR3aa: CSVGDIWGYTF

d_gene: TRBD1
abundance: NA
j_gene: TRBJ2-2
v_gene: TRBV4-1
CDR3nt: TGCGCCAGCCGGGACAGGGGTGAATCCGGGGAGCTGTTTTTT
CDR3aa: CASRDRGESGELFF

d_gene: NA
abundance: NA
j_gene: TRBJ1-1
v_gene: TRBV6-5
CDR3nt: TGTGCCAGCAGAGGGTACAGCACTGAAGCTTTCTTT
CDR3aa: CASRGYSTEAFF

d_gene: TRBD1
abundance: NA
j_gene: TRBJ1-4
v_gene: TRBV5-1
CDR3nt: TGCGCCAGCAGCTTGGGGGACAGAGCAACTAATGAAAAACTGTTTTTT
CDR3aa: CASSLGDRATNEKLFF